The source of this TCR beta chain is a study of regulatory T cells in long-lasting Graves disease. Time point defined: newly diagnosed GD, antithyroid drugs for less than 3 months. The TCR library was prepared using RNA isolated from PBMCs. Library construction for TCR beta used iRepertoire HTBI primers and Arm-PCR of CDR3 regions. One entry per CDR3 protein results from TCRdb running MiXCR on the multiplex PCR reads. The table records approximately 400,000 distinct CDR3 sequences, 15% of them present only once. The count of this clonotype is one. V was clipped by 4 bases and J by 6 bases; unmatched bases: 13. The CDR3 contains 18 residues. Another study also made use of these data, one on T cells in Graves' hyperthyroidism and ophthalmopathy.

The clonotype was recovered from a woman between 40 and 50 years old with Graves disease. This chain connects TRBV12-3 or TRBV12-4 to TRBJ2-3, with TRBD2 matching over 13 bases. The material was peripheral blood mononuclear cells (PBMCs), obtained at new diagnosis, from a patient treated with antithyroid drugs. The CDR3: CASSSALGLAGRADTQYF. CDR3 in DNA: TGTGCCAGCAGTTCCGCCCTGGGACTAGCGGGACGGGCTGATACGCAGTATTTT.